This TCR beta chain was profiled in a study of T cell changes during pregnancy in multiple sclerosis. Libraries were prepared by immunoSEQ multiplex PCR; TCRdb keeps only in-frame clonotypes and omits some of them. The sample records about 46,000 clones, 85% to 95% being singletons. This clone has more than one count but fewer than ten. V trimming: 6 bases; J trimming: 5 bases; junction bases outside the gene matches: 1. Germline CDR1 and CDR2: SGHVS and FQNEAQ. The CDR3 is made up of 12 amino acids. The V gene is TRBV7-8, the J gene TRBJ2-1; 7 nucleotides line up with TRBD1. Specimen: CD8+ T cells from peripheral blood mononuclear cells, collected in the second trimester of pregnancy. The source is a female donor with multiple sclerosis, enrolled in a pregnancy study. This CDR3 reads CASRGGDNEQFF. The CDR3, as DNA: TGTGCCAGCAGAGGGGGCGACAATGAGCAGTTCTTC.